This is a list of T cell receptor beta chains from one sample in a study of T-cell memory formation after mild COVID-19. TCRdb re-called the 5' RACE reads with MiXCR, one entry per CDR3 protein. The sample lists around 340,000 distinct CDR3 sequences; under 15% were seen once. Sequencing was performed on PBMCs or a T cell subset sorted from them (not recorded which). These receptors were taken from a man between 18 and 29 years old who had mild COVID-19 (a few samples of this study predate the infection). Cell type and time point are not known. CDR3s include the opening cysteine and the closing phenylalanine or tryptophan. Fields, in order: clone size, J gene, CDR3 length, D gene, V gene, CDR3 DNA, CDR3 protein. The D gene is left open where the match is weak. Part of the rows lack a size; the others show once, few, many or a class for expanded clones.

.,TRBJ1-2,14,.,TRBV6-5,TGTGCCAGCAGTTACTCGGGCGGAGGGTATGGCTACACCTTC,CASSYSGGGYGYTF
many,TRBJ2-2,15,TRBD1,TRBV12-3/TRBV12-4,TGTGCCAGCAGAGAGGGGACAGTTGGAACCGGGGAGCTGTTTTTT,CASREGTVGTGELFF
many,TRBJ2-1,14,.,TRBV7-9,TGTGCCAGCAGCGCACGTCAGGTCTACAATGAGCAGTTCTTC,CASSARQVYNEQFF
many,TRBJ1-1,13,TRBD1,TRBV6-5,TGTGCCAGCAGTCCTGGACAGGCGACTGAAGCTTTCTTT,CASSPGQATEAFF
.,TRBJ2-7,13,.,TRBV27,TGTGCCAGCAGCCGGTTCAGCTCCTACGAGCAGTACTTC,CASSRFSSYEQYF
.,TRBJ1-5,14,.,TRBV5-1,TGCGCCAGCAGCTTGGATGTGGGCAATCAGCCCCAGCATTTT,CASSLDVGNQPQHF
many,TRBJ2-5,15,TRBD2,TRBV7-2,TGTGCCAGCAGCCCAATCCGAGGGAGGGTAGGGACCCAGTACTTC,CASSPIRGRVGTQYF
.,TRBJ2-1,13,.,TRBV10-3,TGTGCCATCAGTGAGTCGTTGGGAGATGAGCAGTTCTTC,CAISESLGDEQFF
few,TRBJ2-5,16,.,TRBV5-5,TGTGCCAGCAGCTTGGTTAACAGGGTGGGGTCAGAGACCCAGTACTTC,CASSLVNRVGSETQYF
.,TRBJ2-2,13,.,TRBV5-1,TGCGCCAGCAGCCGCTCGGACACCGGGGAGCTGTTTTTT,CASSRSDTGELFF
.,TRBJ1-1,18,.,TRBV6-6,TGTGCCAGCAGTTACTCGATCGTTCAATGGGAGATGAACACTGAAGCTTTCTTT,CASSYSIVQWEMNTEAFF
.,TRBJ1-3,14,.,TRBV10-3,TGTGCCATCAGTGAGTCTAGGGCTTTAAACACCATATATTTT,CAISESRALNTIYF
few,TRBJ1-2,15,.,TRBV14,TGTGCCAGCAGCCAAGTCCGGGACTCGCTGGCAGGCTACACCTTC,CASSQVRDSLAGYTF
.,TRBJ2-3,16,.,TRBV10-1,TGCGCCAGCAGTGAGTCGAAGGGCGGTAGGGCAGATACGCAGTATTTT,CASSESKGGRADTQYF
.,TRBJ2-3,16,TRBD1,TRBV5-1,TGCGCCAGCAGCGTAGGACCGGGACAGCACACAGATACGCAGTATTTT,CASSVGPGQHTDTQYF
few,TRBJ2-5,12,.,TRBV7-9,TGTGCCAGCGGAGCGGACCAAGAGACCCAGTACTTC,CASGADQETQYF
many,TRBJ1-1,12,.,TRBV7-2,TGTGCCAGCAGCTTAGGGTACACTGAAGCTTTCTTT,CASSLGYTEAFF
.,TRBJ2-3,15,TRBD1,TRBV20-1,TGCAGTGCTAGGGAGGGCAGGGGGCCGGCAGATACGCAGTATTTT,CSAREGRGPADTQYF
.,TRBJ2-3,14,.,TRBV7-9,TGTGCCAGCAGCTTCGGTCAGAGCGGAGATACGCAGTATTTT,CASSFGQSGDTQYF
few,TRBJ1-2,15,TRBD1,TRBV12-3/TRBV12-4,TGTGCCAGCAGAGACCAGGGGGCGCGATCTATGAGCTACACCTTC,CASRDQGARSMSYTF
.,TRBJ1-3,19,TRBD1,TRBV4-2,TGTGCCAGCAGCCAAGAGTTTCCCCCGGCAGGGGGAGTCGGAAACACCATATATTTT,CASSQEFPPAGGVGNTIYF
.,TRBJ2-3,14,.,TRBV6-2/TRBV6-3,TGTGCCAGCAGTTGGGCGGGGATCACAGATACGCAGTATTTT,CASSWAGITDTQYF
many,TRBJ1-2,13,.,TRBV7-2,TGTGCCAGCAGCTTAGCGGGGGCTTACGGCTACACCTTC,CASSLAGAYGYTF
few,TRBJ2-1,17,.,TRBV4-1,TGCGCCAGCAGCGTAAAGGTCATGGGGGCGACCTTCAATGAGCAGTTCTTC,CASSVKVMGATFNEQFF
.,TRBJ2-5,18,TRBD2,TRBV12-3/TRBV12-4,TGTGCCAGCAGCTCGACCGGGACTAGCCCAATGTTTGGAGAGACCCAGTACTTC,CASSSTGTSPMFGETQYF
.,TRBJ2-1,10,TRBD1,TRBV7-2,TGTGCCAGCCTAACGGACAGGGCGTTCTTC,CASLTDRAFF
.,TRBJ2-4,13,.,TRBV7-2,TGTGCCAGCAGCTTAGACCGACAGAACATTCAGTACTTC,CASSLDRQNIQYF
many,TRBJ2-2,16,.,TRBV4-3,TGCGCCAGCAGCGGATCGGGGGGCCAGATTTCCGGGGAGCTGTTTTTT,CASSGSGGQISGELFF
.,TRBJ1-2,17,.,TRBV5-1,TGCGCCAGCAGCCCGAGGGACACAATCGGACGCAACTATGGCTACACCTTC,CASSPRDTIGRNYGYTF
few,TRBJ2-6,16,TRBD1,TRBV20-1,TGCAGTGCTAGAGGGACAGGGGTTACTGGGGCCAACGTCCTGACTTTC,CSARGTGVTGANVLTF
few,TRBJ2-3,18,TRBD2,TRBV7-2,TGTGCCAGCAGCTTAGTTCCAGCGGGGGGGACAGACACAGATACGCAGTATTTT,CASSLVPAGGTDTDTQYF
few,TRBJ2-1,13,.,TRBV7-2,TGTGCCAGCAGAAATCGACAGGTCAATGAGCAGTTCTTC,CASRNRQVNEQFF
many,TRBJ2-3,16,TRBD2,TRBV4-3,TGCGCCAGCAGCCAAAAAGGACTAGCGAGAACAGATACGCAGTATTTT,CASSQKGLARTDTQYF
few,TRBJ1-3,13,.,TRBV12-3/TRBV12-4,TGTGCCAGCAGCGAACACACTGGAAACACCATATATTTT,CASSEHTGNTIYF
many,TRBJ2-3,19,.,TRBV7-2,TGTGCCAGCAGCAAGCTAAGTGGGACACCCCCATTTAGCACAGATACGCAGTATTTT,CASSKLSGTPPFSTDTQYF
.,TRBJ2-1,14,TRBD2,TRBV7-2,TGTGCCAGCAGCTGGGCGGGGGGCCCCAATGAGCAGTTCTTC,CASSWAGGPNEQFF
few,TRBJ1-1,16,TRBD1,TRBV9,TGTGCCAGCAGCGCCCGCTCAGGGGGTTTGAACACTGAAGCTTTCTTT,CASSARSGGLNTEAFF
.,TRBJ2-1,15,.,TRBV20-1,TGCAGTGCGTACGTAAGCGCGGGATCGGGGAATGAGCAGTTCTTC,CSAYVSAGSGNEQFF
many,TRBJ2-5,11,TRBD2,TRBV11-2,TGTGCCAGCAGCCTCGGGGGGGACCAGTACTTC,CASSLGGDQYF
many,TRBJ2-3,11,.,TRBV5-1,TGCGCCAGCAGCAACACAGATACGCAGTATTTT,CASSNTDTQYF
.,TRBJ2-3,18,TRBD1,TRBV28,TGTGCCAGCAGTCCGGGGCAATTTGGACAGGCGAACACAGATACGCAGTATTTT,CASSPGQFGQANTDTQYF
many,TRBJ2-7,14,.,TRBV15,TGTGCCACCAGCACCAGGGGACTAATTCGCGAGCAGTACTTC,CATSTRGLIREQYF
once,TRBJ2-3,14,.,TRBV5-4,TGTGCCAGCAGCTTGGCAGGGTCTGAAGATACGCAGTATTTT,CASSLAGSEDTQYF
.,TRBJ2-5,16,TRBD2,TRBV5-1,TGCGCCAGCCGCTCGGGACTAGCGGGGGAGGGAGAGACCCAGTACTTC,CASRSGLAGEGETQYF
few,TRBJ2-1,11,.,TRBV5-1,TGCGCCAGCATTGGGGGCCATGAGCAGTTCTTC,CASIGGHEQFF
many,TRBJ2-2,16,TRBD1,TRBV5-1,TGCGCCAGCAGCTTGGACCCGAACAGGGGCGCCGGGGAGCTGTTTTTT,CASSLDPNRGAGELFF
.,TRBJ2-1,15,.,TRBV20-1,TGCAGTGCTAGAGGCCCCAGGGTGCCGAACAATGAGCAGTTCTTC,CSARGPRVPNNEQFF
few,TRBJ1-6,13,.,TRBV15,TGTGCCACCAGTTGGACAGTCTTTTCGACTCTCATCTTT,CATSWTVFSTLIF
few,TRBJ1-5,15,.,TRBV2,TGTGCCAGCAGCACCACAGGGAATAGGAATCAGCCCCAGCATTTT,CASSTTGNRNQPQHF
few,TRBJ2-1,16,.,TRBV7-3,TGTGCCAGCAGCGCCCCGGACTTCAGAGACGGGAATGAGCAGTTCTTC,CASSAPDFRDGNEQFF
few,TRBJ2-3,15,TRBD2,TRBV9,TGTGCCAGCAGCGCTACCGGGACTAGAGGAGATACGCAGTATTTT,CASSATGTRGDTQYF
many,TRBJ2-5,16,TRBD1,TRBV12-3/TRBV12-4,TGTGCCAGCAGCCACACAGGGGGCGATTCCAAAGAGACCCAGTACTTC,CASSHTGGDSKETQYF
.,TRBJ1-5,12,TRBD1,TRBV2,TGTGCCAGAGGGACAGGGTTCGAGCCCCAGCATTTT,CARGTGFEPQHF
many,TRBJ1-2,13,.,TRBV25-1,TGTGCCAGCAGTGAACGGGGGGCGCATGGCTACACCTTC,CASSERGAHGYTF
.,TRBJ1-3,17,.,TRBV21-1,TGTGCCAGCCAAAACCCGGCACAGATGGACTCTGGAAACACCATATATTTT,CASQNPAQMDSGNTIYF